This entry is about one T cell receptor (beta chain). Its specific antigen is unknown. One base away there is no much larger clone; base qualities are not given. The cohort comprised under 700 healthy bone marrow donors. At the time of sampling, every cohort member was nominally healthy, though immune exposures that went unrecorded were likely present. The donor was CMV seronegative and belonged to the group of 320 or so seronegative cohort members. A peripheral blood sample was provided by each donor, and peripheral blood mononuclear cells were used for TCR beta sequencing. Genomic DNA extraction from the blood cell samples was performed with the Qiagen DNeasy Blood Extraction Kit. The sample is drawn from a study of cytomegalovirus exposure and HLA in healthy donors (dated by TCRdb to 2016 to 2017). With regard to the full study: In an earlier analysis of about 560 of the donors, 250 to 350 Gb of sequence data and 117 million unique TCR beta sequences from about 190 million T cells were reported. About 280 gigabases of sequencing data and around 80 million unique TCR sequences made up an early release that covered approximately 700 HLA-typed donors. Of the 300 to 450 genotyped donors, 65% to 90% fell in the genetic ancestry cluster associated with self-reported Caucasian donors. The study aimed to test whether cataloging public T cell receptors could reveal signatures of past pathogen exposure. Using immunosequencing, the study profiled T cell repertoires from 500 to 800 subjects and related those repertoires to cytomegalovirus serostatus. Besides the first cohort of around 700 subjects, a separate validation cohort made up of 120 or so different subjects was used. To predict cytomegalovirus infection status, the study combined high-throughput TCR immunosequencing, statistical association of individual TCRs with disease status, and machine learning. A later analysis re-examined previously published TCR beta repertoires from about 700 donors and added high-resolution HLA genotyping to investigate patterns of TCR occurrence. Rather than using new phenotypic data, the later analysis identified candidate immune exposures from TCR beta sequences and from how often those sequences occurred across donors. In an earlier analysis of more than 550 of the donors, high-throughput TCR beta sequencing was used to judge whether each TCR beta V gene segment behaved as functional or pseudogenic. Alongside the repertoire data, information on donor age, sex, ethnicity and CMV serostatus was compiled. A later genetic analysis used genome-wide SNP genotypes for about 65% of the roughly 670 donors, treating that subset as a discovery cohort. Every discovery cohort repertoire had been produced on one sequencing platform. HLA typing included class I and class II loci at four-digit resolution. The number of typed donors differed by locus: about 620-640 for A, B, C, DRB1 and DQB1; approximately 520 for DQA1; 606 for DPA1; and roughly 490 for DPB1. Roughly 5 DR-DQ haplotypes were handled as single units for association and clustering because linkage in the cohort was strong. On average, around 240,000 unique TCR beta nucleotide sequences were sequenced per donor among 398 genotyped donors of the cohort, with roughly 18% of those sequences being non-productive. Broader findings and caveats from the paper: In a later analysis, HLA-associated TCR beta chains showed more clonal expansion and lower generation probabilities than non-associated chains that were equally common. According to a later analysis, most CMV-associated TCR beta chains appeared to be HLA-restricted, and the HLA associations seemed to be driven largely by CMV exposure. Because HLA typing was unavailable for some donors at each locus, only the typed subset was used in association tests. Three of the identified cytomegalovirus-associated TCR beta chains were confirmed in vitro to be specific for cytomegalovirus antigens. Several of the top co-occurrence clusters appeared to be linked to parvovirus B19, influenza, CMV and Epstein-Barr virus, according to a later analysis. The study listed 164 TCR beta chains as associated with cytomegalovirus. This cohort had only TCR beta chains sequenced, and the lack of alpha or paired-chain data limited which features could be detected. In a later analysis, the rate of TCR association differed among HLA loci, with DRB1 alleles having the most associated TCRs and HLA-C alleles having the fewest. Immune exposure information for the cohort was limited to CMV serostatus. The earlier analysis of almost 600 of the donors excluded some 15 rarely observed V segments, including chromosome 9 orphons, because counts were too low. Compared with the roughly 670-donor mean, donors in an Asian-associated ancestry cluster had fewer N-insertions in productive TCRs, according to a later genetic analysis. A later analysis associated about 16,000 TCR beta sequences with specific HLA alleles at a false discovery rate of 0.05. According to the authors, the approach could potentially be generalized to other disease states and immunological phenotypes. The classifier was reported to diagnose cytomegalovirus status with high specificity and sensitivity in both the original cohort and the validation cohort. In an earlier analysis of a few hundred of the donors, most TCR beta V segments were observed in productive rearrangements about 87% or about 30% of the time, broadly matching IMGT annotations. When HLA alleles, especially DR and DQ, strongly co-occurred, TCR associations were difficult to assign to individual alleles. A further reported finding was that TCR beta sequences accurately predicted the HLA-A and HLA-B alleles for most subjects in the first cohort. The 87-base-pair reads could not distinguish some IMGT-functional V segments, including TRBV6-2 and TRBV6-3, so those segments were excluded. Roughly uniform sequencing depth across donors was assumed in presence/absence analyses, although this assumption may not hold. In a later genetic analysis, a missense DCLRE1C variant was associated with V-gene and J-gene trimming of TCR beta chains, and the association was replicated in an independent cohort. While some public TCRs were present in many individuals, most TCR sequences turned up only very rarely across donors. The sequencing pipeline was judged likely to have produced a cluster of highly shared sequence variants as a technical artifact. Correlated functional status among segregating V segments might reflect linkage disequilibrium, but an unknown experimental factor could not be ruled out.

V is trimmed back by 5 bases and J by 5 bases, and the junction contains 7 bases that no gene match accounts for. The germline V gene (reference sequence) sets CDR1 to LNHNV and CDR2 to YYDKDF. The CDR3 goes from the cysteine to the phenylalanine over 15 residues. Only the CDR3 DNA is retained, 45 bases long and in frame from the first base. The library relied on the immunoSEQ multiplex PCR assay. For the multiplex PCR, a mixture combining 60 forward primers for TCR Vbeta segments and 13 reverse primers for TCR Jbeta segments was used. The CDR3 region of rearranged TCR beta genes was amplified from genomic DNA with a multiplex PCR assay. The amplified TCR beta libraries were sequenced on the Illumina HiSeq System as 87-base-pair reads. The original pipeline was this. In a later analysis, some 80 million unique TCR beta chains were counted across the approximately 640 repertoires, and roughly 11 million of these chains were shared by at least two donors. To remove PCR and sequencing errors, raw reads were error-corrected and collapsed into unique sequences using a nearest-neighbor algorithm that merged closely related sequences. Alignment of CDR3 sequences to IMGT reference sequences was used to assign V, D and J gene segments. Each retained sequence needed at least a six-nucleotide match to both a V gene segment and a J gene segment. A rearrangement counted as productive if the CDR3 had no stop codons and remained in frame with V and J, and every other rearrangement counted as non-productive. CDR3 was defined according to IMGT convention as the region running from the second conserved V-encoded cysteine to the conserved J-encoded phenylalanine. The earlier analysis of about 530 of the donors excluded any sequence lacking an unambiguous match to a single V gene segment. In an earlier analysis of about 590 of the donors, a V segment was called functional when productive rearrangements were above 56.7%, and segregating when the standard deviation between donors exceeded 5%. A statistical classification framework was built to diagnose cytomegalovirus status from the catalog of TCR beta chain sequences. In a later analysis, V and J genes were assigned by comparing TCR nucleotide sequences against IMGT/GENE-DB human TR gene sequences. Using the TCRdist pipeline, a later analysis assigned CDR3 sequences along with most-parsimonious VDJ recombination scenarios. In a later analysis, every TCR beta chain was defined by the combination of its CDR3 amino acid sequence and its V-gene family, and reads without a unique V-gene family were dropped. As a way to deal with suspected cross-contamination and a sequencing artifact, a later analysis dropped 450 to 700 nucleotide sequences that were highly shared and had low generation probability. A later analysis calculated a clonal expansion index for each public chain from normalized within-repertoire ranks of inferred template counts. In a later analysis, generation probabilities were computed using a VDJ recombination model fitted to out-of-frame rearrangements, and the results were checked against IGoR. In a later analysis, TCR-TCR, TCR-HLA and TCR-CMV co-occurrence was scored with hypergeometric tests, and a repertoire-size bias correction was applied to TCR pairs. In a later analysis, false discovery rates were estimated by permuting HLA or CMV assignments 20 times. A later analysis grouped co-occurring TCRs with DBSCAN, adding TCRdist sequence similarity when clustering within HLA-allele-positive subsets. Repertoires with fewer than 30,000 or more than 120,000 public chains, plus five repertoires with anomalous nucleotide sharing, were excluded from co-occurrence clustering. TCRdb stores this immuneACCESS table with in-frame sequences only. Part of the clones is absent; in the studies checked, under half of the shortfall reflects unresolved V genes, and no reason is known for the rest. Clone size and V and J calls were adopted from that table, with D and trimming inferred from the DNA. This sample gives some 40,000 clones in total; approximately 81% of them show up just once. Of the sample, around 3% is held by the ten largest clones.

The sequence derives from a man aged 50-60 years in good health and CMV-seronegative. Sequencing was performed on PBMCs. The chain links TRBV15 with TRBJ1-4; the central 8 bases match TRBD1. The CDR3 loop reads CATSPRTGRNEKLFF. The DNA sequence is TGTGCCACCAGCCCCCGGACAGGGAGAAATGAAAAACTGTTTTTT. When the CDR3 is completed using the reference TRBV15 and TRBJ1-4 genes on either side, the full variable domain is DAMVIQNPRYQVTQFGKPVTLSCSQTLNHNVMYWYQQKSSQAPKLLFHYYDKDFNNEADTPDNFQSRRPNTSFCFLDIRSPGLGDTAMYLCATSPRTGRNEKLFFGSGTQLSVL.